This passage covers 30 T cell receptor beta chains from one sample sequenced in a study of CD8 T cells in ankylosing spondylitis. MiXCR, applied by TCRdb to the 5' RACE reads, yields one record per CDR3 protein. The sample consists of 200,000 to 250,000 distinct CDR3 sequences, just under 7.5% of them appearing once. What these receptors recognize is not known. Study-wide results and caveats: Several highly homologous variants made up a TCR beta motif that seemed to typify ankylosing spondylitis blood.

The sample comprised blood, either unsorted or a sorted T cell fraction (not recorded which). The receptors derive from a male donor with ankylosing spondylitis.

The rearrangement links TRBV6-1 to TRBJ1-5, with D possibly being TRBD1 (5 bases). The CDR3 totals 14 residues. Germline V CDR1 and CDR2: MNHNS, SASEGT. Trimming took off 6 bases at V and 7 bases at J, with 16 bases between the two ends. For the CDR3, the DNA is TGTGCCAGCAGCTTTCGGGGGATGAGGCAGCCCCAGCATTTT. Its protein product is CASSFRGMRQPQHF.

There are many counts of this clonotype. The chain links TRBV7-9 to TRBJ1-1; D remains unclear. Germline V CDR1 and CDR2: SEHNR, FQNEAQ (reference sequence). The CDR3 contains 16 residues. The germline V and J ends were trimmed by 2 bases and 2 bases, with 15 bases remaining between them. The CDR3 DNA follows: TGTGCCAGCAGCTTACCCTCCGCAACCCCTAACACTGAAGCTTTCTTT. This gives the protein CASSLPSATPNTEAFF.

At least ten counts were recorded for this clonotype. The chain is built from TRBV4-2 and TRBJ2-7; 8 nucleotides agree with TRBD1. Germline V gene data show CDR1 as LGHNA and CDR2 as YNFKEQ. The CDR3 spans 17 residues. V was clipped by 0 bases and J by 1 base; unmatched bases: 8. DNA for the CDR3: TGTGCCAGCAGCCAAGAATGGTACAGGGGGACTTCCTACGAGCAGTACTTC. Protein product: CASSQEWYRGTSYEQYF.

The V gene is TRBV27, the J gene TRBJ1-3; D may be TRBD1 (5 bases). Deletions cut 6 bases from V and 0 bases from J, with 9 bases between. CDR1 and CDR2 from the germline V gene are MNHEY and SMNVEV (reference sequence). This CDR3 spans 14 amino acids. The CDR3 region is CASRLQVSGNTIYF. Here the CDR3 DNA reads TGTGCCAGCAGACTACAGGTCTCTGGAAACACCATATATTTT.

This clonotype was recorded at least ten times. The chain recombines TRBV4-3 with TRBJ1-6, with a weak D call TRBD1 (6 bases). This CDR3 has 14 amino acids. The V gene lost 0 bases and the J gene lost 10 bases, with 10 bases spanning the gap. CDR1 and CDR2 from the germline V gene are LGHNA and YSLEER. CDR3 loop: CASSQEQGGSPLHF. In DNA, the CDR3 is TGCGCCAGCAGCCAAGAACAGGGAGGATCACCCCTCCACTTT.

The chain has TRBV29-1 and TRBJ1-1, with D maybe TRBD1 (6 bases). This CDR3 spans 14 amino acids. The V and J ends lost 2 bases and 1 base respectively, with 11 bases between them. Germline CDR1 and CDR2: SQVTM and ANQGSEA. The CDR3 loop reads CSVESWTENTEAFF. In DNA form, the CDR3 reads TGCAGCGTTGAAAGTTGGACAGAGAACACTGAAGCTTTCTTT.

This clonotype has a count of ten or more. This chain links TRBV7-6 with TRBJ2-1; 8 nucleotides agree with TRBD1. CDR1 and CDR2 from the germline V gene are SGHVS and FNYEAQ. This CDR3 comprises 15 residues. V lost 4 bases to trimming and J lost 3 bases; unmatched junction nucleotides: 5. The CDR3 DNA is TGTGCCAGCAGCTCGCCGACAGGGGTCTACAATGAGCAGTTCTTC. Its protein is CASSSPTGVYNEQFF.

This clonotype was picked up many times. V is TRBV9 and J is TRBJ2-5; no clear D. This CDR3 is built from 15 residues. V was cut by 2 bases and J by 3 bases, with 14 bases left in between. Germline CDR1 SGDLS, CDR2 YYNGEE. CDR3 DNA: TGTGCCAGCAGCGTCGGGTCTTTTTTAGAAGAGACCCAGTACTTC. Its translation is CASSVGSFLEETQYF.

This clonotype was recorded at least ten times. J is TRBJ2-7 and V is TRBV3-1; D is uncertain. There are 13 residues in the CDR3. CDR1 and CDR2 (germline): LGHDT, YNNKEL (reference sequence). Trimming took 3 bases from V and 5 from J, leaving 11 bases between them. Written as DNA, the CDR3 is TGTGCCAGCAGCCATTCGGGTTTAGACGAGCAGTACTTC. Its protein is CASSHSGLDEQYF.

This clonotype was seen repeatedly, ten times or more. V is TRBV6-2 or TRBV6-3 and J is TRBJ1-2; 7 bases map to TRBD1. Germline lookup yields CDR1 MNHEY and CDR2 SVGEGT. The CDR3 covers 12 residues. Trimming took 6 bases from V and 4 from J; bases not matched to a gene: 2. For the CDR3, the DNA is TGTGCCAGCAGAGGGACAGCCTATGGCTACACCTTC. Encoded protein: CASRGTAYGYTF.

This clonotype occurred many times. The chain is built from TRBV5-1 and TRBJ2-7; possibly TRBD1 for D (6 bases). The CDR3 covers 13 residues. Germline V gives CDR1 SGHRS, CDR2 YFSETQ. V gave up 3 bases and J gave up 2 bases, with 9 bases separating them. The CDR3 spells CASSWTATYEQYF. The CDR3 bases are TGCGCCAGCAGCTGGACAGCAACCTACGAGCAGTACTTC. The whole variable domain, remainder taken from reference TRBV5-1 and TRBJ2-7, is KAGVTQTPRYLIKTRGQQVTLSCSPISGHRSVSWYQQTPGQGLQFLFEYFSETQRNKGNFPGRFSGRQFSNSRSEMNVSTLELGDSALYLCASSWTATYEQYFGPGTRLTVT.

There are many counts of this clonotype. The J gene is TRBJ2-2, the V gene TRBV4-3; TRBD2 matches at 10 bases. Looked up from germline, CDR1 is LGHNA and CDR2 is YSLEER. The CDR3 is 16 residues long. With 5 bases clipped from V and 3 bases from J, the junction kept 6 bases outside the gene matches. The CDR3 spells CASSVLAGAHTGELFF. The CDR3 coding sequence is TGCGCCAGCAGCGTCCTAGCGGGAGCCCACACCGGGGAGCTGTTTTTT.

V usage is TRBV4-2 and J usage is TRBJ2-7, with D unclear. The CDR3 sequence is 13 residues long. Per germline, CDR1 LGHNA and CDR2 YNFKEQ. Between the trimmed V and J ends, which lost 1 base and 3 bases, there was a span of 7 bases. CDR3 loop: CASSQGQFYEQYF. CDR3 sequence (DNA): TGTGCCAGCAGCCAAGGTCAATTCTACGAGCAGTACTTC.

This clonotype was observed many times. This chain links TRBV12-3 or TRBV12-4 with TRBJ2-5; D call uncertain. This CDR3 contains 15 residues. The V and J ends lost 6 bases and 2 bases respectively, with 16 bases between them. The CDR3 DNA sequence: TGTGCCAGCAGCCTCTCCCATAGTCCACAAGAGACCCAGTACTTC. Translated, it gives CASSLSHSPQETQYF.

The rearrangement uses TRBV27 and TRBJ2-6; D possibly uses TRBD1 or TRBD2 (5 bases each). CDR1 is MNHEY and CDR2 is SMNVEV in the germline V gene (reference sequence). The CDR3 runs to 14 residues. The ends were cut back, 4 bases at V and 1 base at J, with 5 bases in the middle. The CDR3 is CASSWGSGANVLTF. The CDR3 DNA follows: TGTGCCAGCAGTTGGGGGTCTGGGGCCAACGTCCTGACTTTC.

V usage is TRBV7-6 and J usage is TRBJ2-6; a possible D gene is TRBD2 (5 bases). V was trimmed by 3 bases and J by 0 bases, leaving 9 bases between them. Germline V CDR1 and CDR2: SGHVS, FNYEAQ. The CDR3 runs 16 residues. This CDR3 is CASSFGRDSGANVLTF. The CDR3 region has the DNA TGTGCCAGCAGCTTTGGACGGGACTCTGGGGCCAACGTCCTGACTTTC.

There are many counts of this clonotype. This chain connects TRBV11-2 to TRBJ2-7; D call uncertain. CDR1 and CDR2 (germline): SGHAT, FQNNGV. The CDR3 covers 13 residues. The CDR3 nucleotides read TGTGCTATTCTCCTTAATATCGGAGCTAAGCAGTACTTC. This codes for CAILLNIGAKQYF.

The rearrangement uses TRBV28 and TRBJ2-7, with TRBD2 matching over 11 bases. Germline CDR1 reads MDHEN; CDR2 reads SYDVKM. V trimming: 5 bases; J trimming: 3 bases; junction bases outside the gene matches: 6. The CDR3 has 15 residues. CDR3 in DNA: TGTGCCAGCAGTAGATGGGGGACTAGCGGCTACGAGCAGTACTTC. Translating it yields CASSRWGTSGYEQYF.

This clonotype was seen ten or more times. V gene TRBV9 combines with J gene TRBJ2-2; D not resolved. Germline V gives CDR1 SGDLS, CDR2 YYNGEE. The V end was cut by 3 bases, the J end by 1 base, with 10 bases between. The CDR3 consists of 15 residues. The CDR3 DNA reads as TGTGCCAGCAGCGGCAAGGACGGGAACACCGGGGAGCTGTTTTTT. As protein: CASSGKDGNTGELFF.

V gene TRBV30 combines with J gene TRBJ2-2; 7 positions match TRBD2. The J segment lost 4 bases and the V segment lost 1 base, leaving 9 bases of the junction unmatched. This CDR3 contains 16 residues. CDR1 and CDR2 (germline): GTSNPN, SVGIG (reference sequence). CDR3 amino acids: CAWSGIGLAVTGELFF. DNA for the CDR3: TGTGCCTGGAGTGGTATCGGGCTAGCGGTCACCGGGGAGCTGTTTTTT. The complete variable domain, with remaining parts taken from reference TRBV30 and TRBJ2-2, reads SQTIHQWPATLVQPVGSPLSLECTVEGTSNPNLYWYRQAAGRGLQLLFYSVGIGQISSEVPQNLSASRPQDRQFILSSKKLLLSDSGFYLCAWSGIGLAVTGELFFGEGSRLTVL.

This clonotype was seen repeatedly, ten times or more. The chain combines TRBV5-1 with TRBJ1-1; D unclear. The germline CDR1 and CDR2 sequences are SGHRS and YFSETQ. The CDR3 is 16 residues long. V was trimmed by 0 bases and J by 0 bases, leaving 12 bases between them. Written as DNA, the CDR3 is TGCGCCAGCAGCTTGGCCGGCAAGGGATTGAACACTGAAGCTTTCTTT. This translates into CASSLAGKGLNTEAFF.

This clonotype has a count of ten or more. This rearrangement joins TRBV10-1 to TRBJ2-1, with 9 bases lining up with TRBD2. V shed 0 bases, J shed 0 bases, and the junction held 6 bases outside the gene matches. This CDR3 is built from 18 residues. From germline, CDR1 is WNHNN and CDR2 SYGVQD (reference sequence). The CDR3, as DNA: TGCGCCAGCAGTGAGTCGGCTAGCGGGATTAGCTCCTACAATGAGCAGTTCTTC. Encoded protein: CASSESASGISSYNEQFF.

This clonotype came up many times. The chain has TRBV7-9 and TRBJ1-1, with D hard to call. The CDR3 runs to 14 residues. Germline V lookup: CDR1 SEHNR, CDR2 FQNEAQ (reference sequence). The V gene lost 5 bases and the J gene lost 1 base, with 11 bases spanning the gap. CDR3 in DNA: TGTGCCAGCAGCGCCCGGGCCCAGAACACTGAAGCTTTCTTT. It translates to CASSARAQNTEAFF.

Ten or more counts support this clonotype. The CDR3 nucleotides are TGTGCCAGCAGCGTAGGTTCCAGGGGTCACGAGCAGTACTTC. Its protein is CASSVGSRGHEQYF. J is TRBJ2-7 and V is TRBV9; tentative D call: TRBD1 (6 bases). This CDR3 region has 14 residues. The V end was cut by 0 bases, the J end by 5 bases, with 12 bases between. Germline CDR1 SGDLS, CDR2 YYNGEE.

This clonotype came up a few times. V and J are TRBV7-3 and TRBJ2-7; D may be TRBD2 (5 bases). V was shortened by 0 bases and J by 7 bases, with 10 bases between the two germline ends. Germline V gene data show CDR1 as SGHTA and CDR2 as FQGTGA. This CDR3 comprises 13 residues. The CDR3 DNA follows: TGTGCCAGCAGCTTAACGTGGTCGGGAGAGCAGTACTTC. This codes for CASSLTWSGEQYF.

This clonotype has just a few counts. The J gene is TRBJ2-5, the V gene TRBV18; no clear D. Deletions cut 2 bases from V and 0 bases from J, with 10 bases between. In germline, CDR1 is KGHSH, CDR2 LQKENI. The CDR3 covers 15 residues. Written as DNA, the CDR3 is TGTGCCAGCTCACCAGGAACCAGGTACCAAGAGACCCAGTACTTC. It specifies CASSPGTRYQETQYF.

This clonotype was counted only a few times. V usage is TRBV5-6 and J usage is TRBJ2-7, with D unclear. The V gene lost 4 bases and the J gene lost 2 bases, with 13 bases spanning the gap. Germline CDR1 and CDR2: SGHDT and YYEEEE. The CDR3 contains 14 residues. The CDR3 coding sequence is TGTGCCAGCAGCCTACCAGAGGTGGCCTACGAGCAGTACTTC. This sequence encodes CASSLPEVAYEQYF. Full variable domain (remainder filled in from reference TRBV5-6 and TRBJ2-7): DAGVTQSPTHLIKTRGQQVTLRCSPKSGHDTVSWYQQALGQGPQFIFQYYEEEERQRGNFPDRFSGHQFPNYSSELNVNALLLGDSALYLCASSLPEVAYEQYFGPGTRLTVT.

This clonotype was counted ten times or more. The rearrangement uses TRBV7-2 and TRBJ1-6; 10 bases align to TRBD1. With V trimmed by 5 bases and J by 6 bases, 4 bases remained unmatched. This CDR3 has 15 residues. The germline V gene has CDR1 SGHTA and CDR2 FQGNSA. Here the CDR3 reads CASSARDRGNSPLHF. The DNA of the CDR3 is TGTGCCAGCAGCGCCCGGGACAGGGGTAATTCACCCCTCCACTTT.

This clonotype has a count of ten or more. V and J are TRBV7-2 and TRBJ2-7; D could derive from TRBD1 or TRBD2 (5 bases each). The CDR3 totals 14 residues. Trimming removed 5 bases at V and 2 bases at J, with 13 bases between. Germline V gives CDR1 SGHTA, CDR2 FQGNSA. The CDR3 sequence is CASSLWDPAYEQYF. CDR3 DNA: TGTGCCAGCAGCCTATGGGACCCTGCCTACGAGCAGTACTTC.

In this sample, this clonotype turned up many times. CDR3 amino acids: CASSYKPPSEQYF. CDR3 in DNA: TGTGCCAGCAGTTACAAGCCCCCTTCGGAGCAGTACTTC. This chain connects TRBV6-5 to TRBJ2-7; D unclear. V dropped 2 bases and J dropped 7 bases, with 12 bases sitting between them. CDR3 length: 13 residues. CDR1 and CDR2 from the germline V gene are MNHEY and SVGAGI.